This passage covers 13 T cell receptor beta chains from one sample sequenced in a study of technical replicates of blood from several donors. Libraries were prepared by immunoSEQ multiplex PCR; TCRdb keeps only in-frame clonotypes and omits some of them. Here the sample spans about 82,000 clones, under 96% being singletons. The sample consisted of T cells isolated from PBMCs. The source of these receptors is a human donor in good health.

The CDR3 nucleotides are TGTGCCAGCAGTGGTGGGACAGGGCACTACGAGCAGTACTTC. The encoded protein is CASSGGTGHYEQYF. V usage is TRBV6-1 and J usage is TRBJ2-7; 9 bases are shared with TRBD1. V shed 4 bases and J 3 bases; nucleotides not matched to a gene: 4. CDR3 length: 14 amino acids. Germline V gene data show CDR1 as MNHNS and CDR2 as SASEGT.

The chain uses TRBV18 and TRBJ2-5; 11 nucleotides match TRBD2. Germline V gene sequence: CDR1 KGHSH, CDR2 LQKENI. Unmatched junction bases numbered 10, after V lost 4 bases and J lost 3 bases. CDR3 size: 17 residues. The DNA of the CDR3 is TGTGCCAGCTCACGATCCCGACTAGCGGGAATCGAAGAGACCCAGTACTTC. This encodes CASSRSRLAGIEETQYF.

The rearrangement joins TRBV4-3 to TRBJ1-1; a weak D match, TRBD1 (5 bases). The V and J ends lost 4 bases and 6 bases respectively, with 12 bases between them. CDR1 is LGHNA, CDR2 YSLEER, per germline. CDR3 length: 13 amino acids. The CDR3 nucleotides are TGCGCCAGCAGCCGATCCCGGGACTCTGAAGCTTTCTTT. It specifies CASSRSRDSEAFF.

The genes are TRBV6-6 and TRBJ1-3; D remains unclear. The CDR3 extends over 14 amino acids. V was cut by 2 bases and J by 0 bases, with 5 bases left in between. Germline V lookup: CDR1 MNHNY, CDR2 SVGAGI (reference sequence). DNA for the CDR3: TGTGCCAGCAGTTACGACTTCTCTGGAAACACCATATATTTT. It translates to CASSYDFSGNTIYF.

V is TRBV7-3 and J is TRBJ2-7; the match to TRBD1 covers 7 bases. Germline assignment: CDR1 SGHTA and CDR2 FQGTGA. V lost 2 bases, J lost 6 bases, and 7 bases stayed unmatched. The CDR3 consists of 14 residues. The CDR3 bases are TGTGCCAGCAGCTTACAAGGGGGCAAAAGCGAGCAGTACTTC. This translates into CASSLQGGKSEQYF. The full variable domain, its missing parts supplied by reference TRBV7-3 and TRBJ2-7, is GAGVSQTPSNKVTEKGKYVELRCDPISGHTALYWYRQSLGQGPEFLIYFQGTGAADDSGLPNDRFFAVRPEGSVSTLKIQRTERGDSAVYLCASSLQGGKSEQYFGPGTRLTVT.

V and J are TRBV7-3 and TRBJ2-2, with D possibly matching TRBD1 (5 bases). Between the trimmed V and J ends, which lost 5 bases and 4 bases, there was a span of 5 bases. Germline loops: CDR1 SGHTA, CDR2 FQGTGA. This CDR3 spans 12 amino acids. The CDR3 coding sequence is TGTGCCAGCAGCCAGGGCACCGGGGAGCTGTTTTTT. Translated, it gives CASSQGTGELFF.

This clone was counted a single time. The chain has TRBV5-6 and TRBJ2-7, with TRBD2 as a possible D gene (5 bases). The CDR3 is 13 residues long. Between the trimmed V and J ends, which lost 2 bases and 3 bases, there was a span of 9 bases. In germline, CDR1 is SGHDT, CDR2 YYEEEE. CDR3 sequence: CASSFVGDYEQYF. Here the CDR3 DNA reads TGTGCCAGCAGCTTTGTGGGAGACTACGAGCAGTACTTC.

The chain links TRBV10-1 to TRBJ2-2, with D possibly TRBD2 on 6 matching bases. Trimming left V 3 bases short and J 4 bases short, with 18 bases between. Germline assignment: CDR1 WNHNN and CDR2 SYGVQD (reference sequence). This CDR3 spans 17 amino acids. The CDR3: CASSDLAEMGGTGELFF. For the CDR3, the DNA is TGCGCCAGCAGTGATTTGGCGGAGATGGGAGGCACCGGGGAGCTGTTTTTT.

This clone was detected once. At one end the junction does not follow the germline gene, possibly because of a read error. The CDR3 DNA sequence: TGTGCCACCAGCACAGTAACAGATACGCAGTATTTT. This gives the protein CATSTVTDTQYF. The chain links TRBV11-2 to TRBJ2-3; no definite D call. CDR3 length: 12 amino acids. CDR1 and CDR2 from the germline V gene are SGHAT and FQNNGV.

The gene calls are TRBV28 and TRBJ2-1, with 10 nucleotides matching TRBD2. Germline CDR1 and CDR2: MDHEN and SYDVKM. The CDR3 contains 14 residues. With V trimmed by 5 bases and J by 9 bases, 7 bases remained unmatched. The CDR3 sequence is CASSPLLAGSEQFF. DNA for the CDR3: TGTGCCAGCAGTCCTTTACTAGCGGGAAGTGAGCAGTTCTTC.

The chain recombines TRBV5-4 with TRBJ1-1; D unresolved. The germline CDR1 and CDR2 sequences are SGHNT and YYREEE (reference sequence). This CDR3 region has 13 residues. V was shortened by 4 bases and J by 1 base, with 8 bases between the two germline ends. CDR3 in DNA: TGTGCCAGCAGCCTACGGGGGAACACTGAAGCTTTCTTT. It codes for CASSLRGNTEAFF. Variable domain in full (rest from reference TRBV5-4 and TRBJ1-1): ETGVTQSPTHLIKTRGQQVTLRCSSQSGHNTVSWYQQALGQGPQFIFQYYREEENGRGNFPPRFSGLQFPNYSSELNVNALELDDSALYLCASSLRGNTEAFFGQGTRLTVV.

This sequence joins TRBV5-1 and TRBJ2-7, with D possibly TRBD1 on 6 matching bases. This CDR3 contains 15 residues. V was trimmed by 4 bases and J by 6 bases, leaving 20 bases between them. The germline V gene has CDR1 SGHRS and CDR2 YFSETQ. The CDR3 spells CASSLSLRGSGEQYF. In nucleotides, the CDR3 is TGCGCCAGCAGCCTCAGTTTGAGGGGGTCTGGCGAGCAGTACTTC.

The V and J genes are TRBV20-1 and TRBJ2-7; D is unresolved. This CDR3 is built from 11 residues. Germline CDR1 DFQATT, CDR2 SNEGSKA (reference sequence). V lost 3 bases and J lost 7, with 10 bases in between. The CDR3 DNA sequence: TGCAGTGCTAGCCGGGTAAAGGAGCAGTACTTC. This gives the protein CSASRVKEQYF.